The source of this T cell receptor (beta chain) is a study of T cells in Graves' hyperthyroidism and ophthalmopathy. RNA transcripts provided the source from which TCR beta CDR3 regions were amplified. When the TCR CDR3 underwent first-round RT-PCR, the HTBI primer set was used. TCRdb itself ran the multiplex PCR reads through MiXCR, one entry per CDR3 protein. The sample lists a few hundred thousand distinct CDR3 sequences; 20% to 30% were seen once. Sequenced material: blood. The TCR sequence derives from a man aged 50-59 years with Graves' hyperthyroidism.

The CDR3 DNA is TGCGCCAGCAGTGAAACAGGGGACCGAGGCTACACCTTC. Amino acids: CASSETGDRGYTF. The chain is built from TRBV10-2 and TRBJ1-2, with 7 bases lining up with TRBD1. V shed 3 bases, J shed 8 bases, and the junction held 6 bases outside the gene matches. The CDR3 runs 13 residues. Germline-derived CDR1 and CDR2 are WSHSY and SAAADI.